This T cell receptor (beta chain) was recovered during a study of T cells expressing NK-cell markers. Looking at the study overall: Eight donors were sequenced, of whom seven were HCMV-seropositive, while the remaining one was HCMV-seronegative.

Germline assignment: CDR1 GTSNPN and CDR2 SVGIG (reference sequence). The CDR3 contains 13 residues. 5'RACE template switching with UMIs generated TCR beta cDNA. TCRdb re-called the 5' RACE reads and catalogs CDR3 proteins one per entry, DNA excluded. Its table lists 500,000 or so distinct CDR3 sequences. This chain uses TRBV30 with TRBJ1-2; there is no DNA to check the TCRdb D call of TRBD1. The receptor's source is a man aged 18 to 35 in good health. Material for sequencing was blood T cells: a sorted CD56 or NKG2C T cell subset, CD4+ or CD8+ T cells, or bulk PBMC T cells (not recorded which). The CDR3 sequence: CAWSPTGTADYTF.